These T cell receptor beta chains were read from a single sample in a study of blood T cells in healthy people across ages. Each CDR3 protein is one row after TCRdb ran MiXCR on the 5' RACE reads. The sample holds around 780,000 distinct CDR3 sequences, around three fifths seen once. Sequenced: blood. The receptors here all came from a man aged 35 to 55 in good health. Both conserved end residues are part of each CDR3. The D gene is left open where the match is weak. Size is stated for part of the rows, as once, few or many counts, or as a class when the clone is expanded.

v_call	j_call	clone_size	d_call	cdr3_aa	cdr3_nt
TRBV6-5	TRBJ2-4	-	-	CASSWRGGNIQYF	TGTGCCAGCAGTTGGCGGGGTGGGAACATTCAGTACTTC
TRBV11-3	TRBJ2-4	-	-	CASSFYGSAKNIQYF	TGTGCCAGCAGCTTCTATGGTTCAGCCAAAAACATTCAGTACTTC
TRBV7-2	TRBJ2-1	few	-	CASSPRQSSYNEQFF	TGTGCCAGCAGCCCCCGACAGAGCTCCTACAATGAGCAGTTCTTC
TRBV7-9	TRBJ2-1	-	-	CASSPRGDHDEQFF	TGTGCCAGCAGCCCCCGCGGGGATCACGATGAGCAGTTCTTC
TRBV6-6	TRBJ2-5	-	TRBD1	CASRQGIKTQYF	TGTGCCAGCAGACAGGGGATCAAGACCCAGTACTTC
TRBV9	TRBJ1-2	-	TRBD1	CASSVLNDRGIYGYTF	TGTGCCAGCAGCGTACTCAACGACAGGGGGATCTATGGCTACACCTTC
TRBV10-3	TRBJ1-2	-	-	CATVKGNYGYTF	TGTGCCACAGTTAAGGGCAACTATGGCTACACCTTC
TRBV3-1	TRBJ1-1	-	-	CASSFEGYSEAFF	TGTGCCAGCAGCTTCGAGGGGTACTCAGAAGCTTTCTTT
TRBV14	TRBJ2-5	few	TRBD1	CASSPGQGWKTQYF	TGTGCCAGCAGCCCCGGACAGGGCTGGAAGACCCAGTACTTC
TRBV29-1	TRBJ1-2	-	TRBD1	CSVEGGGQGAVNYGYTF	TGCAGCGTTGAAGGAGGGGGACAGGGGGCAGTTAACTATGGCTACACCTTC
TRBV18	TRBJ2-7	-	TRBD1	CASSLYAGTGNYEQYF	TGTGCCAGCTCACTCTACGCCGGGACAGGGAACTACGAGCAGTACTTC
TRBV5-1	TRBJ2-1	-	-	CASSLGGRGTYNEQFF	TGCGCCAGCAGCCTTGGGGGTCGAGGGACCTACAATGAGCAGTTCTTC
TRBV6-5	TRBJ1-5	-	-	CASRPVGTWYNQPQHF	TGTGCCAGCAGACCAGTAGGTACTTGGTACAATCAGCCCCAGCATTTT
TRBV7-2	TRBJ2-5	-	TRBD2	CASSQELAGGLETQYF	TGTGCCAGCAGCCAGGAACTAGCGGGGGGGCTGGAGACCCAGTACTTC
TRBV27	TRBJ2-7	few	-	CASSLKTGTYYEQYF	TGTGCCAGCAGTTTAAAGACAGGGACTTACTACGAGCAGTACTTC
TRBV20-1	TRBJ2-1	few	-	CSARKVWDEQFF	TGCAGTGCTAGAAAGGTGTGGGATGAGCAGTTCTTC
TRBV7-9	TRBJ2-1	-	TRBD2	CASTIAGGPSNEQFF	TGTGCCAGCACCATAGCGGGAGGGCCGTCAAATGAGCAGTTCTTC
TRBV12-3/TRBV12-4	TRBJ1-2	few	-	CASSLTGATYGYTF	TGTGCCAGCAGTTTAACAGGAGCTACCTATGGCTACACCTTC
TRBV11-1	TRBJ1-1	-	-	CASSFGVGGRNTEAFF	TGTGCCAGCAGCTTTGGGGTGGGAGGTCGGAACACTGAAGCTTTCTTT
TRBV28	TRBJ1-2	-	-	CASSIFREGYTF	TGTGCCAGCTCAATTTTCAGGGAAGGCTACACCTTC
TRBV4-3	TRBJ2-7	few	TRBD1	CASSQGQGAYYEQYF	TGCGCCAGCAGCCAAGGGCAGGGGGCGTACTACGAGCAGTACTTC
TRBV5-1	TRBJ2-7	-	-	CASSLAVSVTSNEQYF	TGCGCCAGCAGCTTGGCCGTATCGGTTACGTCCAACGAGCAGTACTTC
TRBV14	TRBJ2-5	-	TRBD1	CASSQVRDRLQETQYF	TGTGCCAGCAGCCAAGTACGGGACAGGCTCCAAGAGACCCAGTACTTC
TRBV7-8	TRBJ1-2	-	-	CASSSPGRGYTF	TGTGCCAGCAGCTCCCCGGGGAGAGGCTACACCTTC
TRBV7-3	TRBJ2-1	-	TRBD1	CASSSRTGANDEQFF	TGTGCCAGCAGCTCACGGACAGGGGCAAATGATGAGCAGTTCTTC
TRBV11-2	TRBJ2-3	-	-	CASSHNGLYAGTQYF	TGTGCCAGCAGCCACAACGGACTCTACGCGGGTACGCAGTATTTT
TRBV5-5	TRBJ2-7	-	-	CASSWGFQDGYEQYF	TGTGCCAGCAGCTGGGGCTTCCAGGACGGCTACGAGCAGTACTTC
TRBV18	TRBJ2-7	-	TRBD2	CASSAEGTSYSYEQYF	TGTGCCAGCTCAGCTGAAGGGACTAGTTATTCCTACGAGCAGTACTTC
TRBV5-1	TRBJ2-5	-	TRBD2	CASSMGLEMRETQYF	TGCGCCAGCAGCATGGGACTAGAAATGAGAGAGACCCAGTACTTC
TRBV21-1	TRBJ2-5	-	-	CATFWRETQYF	TGTGCCACCTTCTGGCGGGAGACCCAGTACTTC
TRBV7-8	TRBJ2-5	few	-	CASSPTVRPGEETQYF	TGTGCCAGCAGCCCGACGGTGCGGCCAGGGGAAGAGACCCAGTACTTC
TRBV27	TRBJ1-5	-	-	CASAGGYNQPQHF	TGTGCCAGCGCGGGGGGATACAATCAGCCCCAGCATTTT
TRBV6-6	TRBJ2-4	many	TRBD2	CASSRSAGGWEYF	TGTGCCAGCAGTCGTTCGGCGGGAGGGTGGGAGTACTTC
TRBV27	TRBJ2-7	many	-	CASISRSVGTEQYF	TGTGCCAGCATAAGTAGGAGCGTAGGAACCGAGCAGTACTTC
TRBV25-1	TRBJ1-1	-	-	CASSERGREREAFF	TGTGCCAGCAGTGAAAGGGGAAGGGAACGGGAAGCTTTCTTT
TRBV24-1	TRBJ2-7	-	-	CATSDSKGGYEQYF	TGTGCCACCAGTGATTCAAAAGGGGGATACGAGCAGTACTTC
TRBV6-2/TRBV6-3	TRBJ2-5	-	-	CASRLKQETQYF	TGTGCCAGCAGACTAAAACAAGAGACCCAGTACTTC
TRBV29-1	TRBJ2-5	-	-	CSVGFRRQETQYF	TGCAGCGTGGGGTTCAGGCGACAAGAGACCCAGTACTTC
TRBV10-3	TRBJ2-7	few	TRBD1	CAIRGDRAGYEQYF	TGTGCCATCAGGGGAGACAGGGCCGGCTACGAGCAGTACTTC
TRBV28	TRBJ2-3	-	TRBD2	CASSLGGRPTDTQYF	TGTGCCAGCAGTTTGGGCGGGAGGCCCACAGATACGCAGTATTTT
TRBV2	TRBJ1-6	once	-	CASGRGLSSYNSPLHF	TGTGCCAGCGGAAGGGGACTAAGCTCCTATAATTCACCCCTCCACTTT
TRBV4-1	TRBJ1-1	-	-	CASNSGQGMNTEAFF	TGCGCCAGCAACTCCGGCCAGGGGATGAACACTGAAGCTTTCTTT
TRBV7-2	TRBJ2-1	few	-	CASSLGHNEQFF	TGTGCCAGCAGCTTAGGGCACAATGAGCAGTTCTTC
TRBV20-1	TRBJ2-4	once	-	CSARDLRVLEENIQYF	TGCAGTGCTAGAGATCTTAGGGTTCTAGAGGAAAACATTCAGTACTTC